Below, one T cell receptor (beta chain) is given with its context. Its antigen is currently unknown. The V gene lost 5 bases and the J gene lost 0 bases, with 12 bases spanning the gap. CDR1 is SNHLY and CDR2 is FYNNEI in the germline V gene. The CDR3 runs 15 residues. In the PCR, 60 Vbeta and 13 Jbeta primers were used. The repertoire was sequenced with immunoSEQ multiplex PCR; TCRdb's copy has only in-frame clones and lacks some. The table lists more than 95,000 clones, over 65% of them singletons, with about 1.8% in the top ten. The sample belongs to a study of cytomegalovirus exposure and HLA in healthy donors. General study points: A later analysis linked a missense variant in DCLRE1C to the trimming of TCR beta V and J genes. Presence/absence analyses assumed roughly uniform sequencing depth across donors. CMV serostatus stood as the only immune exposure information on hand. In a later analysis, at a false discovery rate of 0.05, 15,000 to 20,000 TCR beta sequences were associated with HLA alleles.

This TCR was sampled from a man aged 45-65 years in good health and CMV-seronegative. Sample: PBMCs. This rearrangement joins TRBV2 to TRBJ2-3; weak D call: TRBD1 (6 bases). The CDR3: CASSPGQPSTDTQYF. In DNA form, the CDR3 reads TGTGCCAGCAGTCCCGGACAGCCCAGCACAGATACGCAGTATTTT.